A selection of T cell receptor beta chains follows, all from one sample in a study of blood T cell repertoires in COVID-19. The method was immunoSEQ multiplex PCR; TCRdb's version includes in-frame clones alone and lacks a portion of them. The profile covers 250,000 or so clones, with around 84% appearing a single time and around 1.7% taken by the ten largest. Sequencing input: PBMCs or T cells enriched from blood (not recorded which). The source is a man aged 35-49 years who had recovered from COVID-19. Both conserved end residues are part of each CDR3. A D gene is named only where the DNA matches it firmly. Clone size is given for some rows only: seen once, a few or many times, or a class if the clone is expanded.

TRBV5-1,once,-,TRBJ2-6,16,TGCGCCAGCAGCTTGGTCTCCGGGGCTGGGGCCAACGTCCTGACTTTC,CASSLVSGAGANVLTF
TRBV10-3,-,TRBD2,TRBJ2-7,13,TGTGCCATCAGCGGGACTAATGTCTACGAGCAGTACTTC,CAISGTNVYEQYF
TRBV7-2,-,-,TRBJ2-5,14,TGTGCCAGCAGCCAACTAGCCTACCAAGAGACCCAGTACTTC,CASSQLAYQETQYF
TRBV28,-,-,TRBJ2-7,14,TGTGCCAGCAGTCAGGGCGCAGGGGTGAGCGAGCAGTACTTC,CASSQGAGVSEQYF
TRBV9,-,-,TRBJ1-3,17,TGTGCCAGCAGCGTAGACCCCCCAGGGCACTCTGGAAACACCATATATTTT,CASSVDPPGHSGNTIYF
TRBV2,-,-,TRBJ2-7,13,TGTGCCAGCAGTCAGGGCCGTTTGAACGAGCAGTACTTC,CASSQGRLNEQYF
TRBV6-5,-,-,TRBJ1-2,15,TGTGCCAGCAGTATACCGGGACTAAAGGGCTATGGCTACACCTTC,CASSIPGLKGYGYTF
TRBV5-4,-,TRBD1,TRBJ2-3,19,TGTGCCAGCAGCTTGGGGAGTTCGAGGGGGCAAGGGATCACAGATACGCAGTATTTT,CASSLGSSRGQGITDTQYF
TRBV3-1/TRBV3-2,-,-,TRBJ2-5,15,TGTGCCAGCAGCCTCCTTTGGAGGCGGCAAGAGACCCAGTACTTC,CASSLLWRRQETQYF
TRBV3-1/TRBV3-2,-,-,TRBJ2-1,15,TGTGCCAGCAGCCAAGTCTCGGTGGGACTCCGTGAGCAGTTCTTC,CASSQVSVGLREQFF
TRBV19,-,-,TRBJ2-1,14,TGTGCCAGTAGTATGCGGAGATCCGACAATGAGCAGTTCTTC,CASSMRRSDNEQFF
TRBV3-1/TRBV3-2,-,TRBD2,TRBJ2-6,18,TGTGCCAGCAGCCTCGCTAGCGGGGGGGAGTCTGGGGCCAACGTCCTGACTTTC,CASSLASGGESGANVLTF